These 23 T cell receptor beta chains were all obtained from the same sample, sequenced in a study of blood T cells in healthy people across ages (dated by TCRdb to about 2015). Libraries were prepared through 5' RACE. The sequencer was an Illumina HiSeq 2500. The second PCR ran for roughly 6 to 11 cycles and used a J-beta primer mix along with a sample-barcoded 5' primer. The public sequencing data were trimmed at Q25 with fastp and processed into clonotypes with MiXCR by TCRdb, which kept only in-frame beta chains. Rows merge per CDR3 protein into single entries with the most common DNA and genes. This sample lists about 1.8 million distinct CDR3 sequences; 49% were detected once. Approximately 2.1% of the sample goes to the ten largest clones. Sequenced sample: blood. The receptors were gathered from a middle-aged woman in good health.

V usage is TRBV6-5 and J usage is TRBJ2-5, with 9 bases matching TRBD2. There are 16 residues in the CDR3. V dropped 2 bases and J dropped 1; count of bases not matched to a gene: 5. The germline CDR1 and CDR2 sequences are MNHEY and SVGAGI. CDR3 sequence: CASSYPSGELQETQYF. In DNA, the CDR3 is TGTGCCAGCAGTTACCCTAGCGGGGAACTCCAAGAGACCCAGTACTTC.

This sequence joins TRBV28 and TRBJ1-1; TRBD1 aligns across 10 bases. The CDR3 spans 14 residues. V trimming: 6 bases; J trimming: 4 bases; junction bases outside the gene matches: 5. Per the germline V gene, CDR1 is MDHEN and CDR2 is SYDVKM. CDR3 residues: CASSQTGGPTEAFF. In DNA form, the CDR3 reads TGTGCCAGCAGCCAGACAGGGGGCCCCACTGAAGCTTTCTTT.

The chain employs TRBV7-6 and TRBJ2-1, with D uncertain. Germline values: CDR1 SGHVS, CDR2 FNYEAQ. This CDR3 comprises 13 residues. V was clipped by 1 base and J by 9 bases, with 10 bases between them. The CDR3 coding sequence is TGTGCCAGCAGCTTAGAAGACGCCTCTGAGCAGTTCTTC. Protein sequence: CASSLEDASEQFF.

V is TRBV4-1 and J is TRBJ2-4; perhaps TRBD2 as D (7 bases). With 1 base removed from V and 2 bases from J, the gap between germline ends came to 15 bases. This CDR3 is 17 amino acids long. Germline-derived CDR1 and CDR2 are MGHRA and YSYEKL. The CDR3 region is CASSQGGGGRTKNIQYF. As DNA, the CDR3 is TGCGCCAGCAGCCAAGGGGGGGGCGGCAGAACCAAAAACATTCAGTACTTC.

In this sample, this clonotype turned up once. This chain joins TRBV12-3 or TRBV12-4 and TRBJ2-1; 10 bases fit TRBD2. The last part of the DNA fits TRBJ2-7 better; the J call may be wrong. CDR3 length: 14 amino acids. CDR3 residues: CASNPSGGYNEQYF. The CDR3 DNA reads TGTGCCAGCAACCCTAGCGGGGGCTACAATGAGCAGTACTTC.

The genes are TRBV6-2 or TRBV6-3 and TRBJ2-1, with 9 bases that match TRBD2. Per the germline V gene, CDR1 is MNHEY and CDR2 is SVGEGT. V gave up 5 bases and J gave up 9 bases; unmatched junction bases: 14. CDR3 length: 16 amino acids. The CDR3: CASSLAGTSLSGEQFF. DNA for the CDR3: TGTGCCAGCAGTCTCGCCGGGACTAGCCTATCCGGTGAGCAGTTCTTC.

The chain is built from TRBV7-9 and TRBJ2-7; 12 bases fit TRBD2. Germline lookup yields CDR1 SEHNR and CDR2 FQNEAQ (reference sequence). With 4 bases clipped from V and 3 bases from J, the junction kept 7 bases outside the gene matches. This CDR3 has 16 amino acids. CDR3 sequence reads: CASSSRTSGDNYEQYF. The CDR3 DNA follows: TGTGCCAGCAGCTCCCGGACTAGCGGGGACAACTACGAGCAGTACTTC. The whole variable domain, filled in from reference TRBV7-9 and TRBJ2-7, reads DTGVSQNPRHKITKRGQNVTFRCDPISEHNRLYWYRQTLGQGPEFLTYFQNEAQLEKSRLLSDRFSAERPKGSFSTLEIQRTEQGDSAMYLCASSSRTSGDNYEQYFGPGTRLTVT.

The chain uses TRBV28 and TRBJ2-7, with D hard to call. This CDR3 is 13 amino acids long. In germline, CDR1 is MDHEN, CDR2 SYDVKM. V lost 5 bases to trimming and J lost 6 bases, with 14 bases between them. The DNA of the CDR3 is TGTGCCAGCAGTCACCCTGGGGTCCTCGAGCAGTACTTC. Protein: CASSHPGVLEQYF.

This clonotype was counted only a few times. The chain couples TRBV12-3 or TRBV12-4 to TRBJ2-1, with 7 bases that match TRBD2. V trimming: 3 bases; J trimming: 9 bases; junction bases outside the gene matches: 11. This CDR3 comprises 15 residues. The CDR3 loop is CASSFRGGGVGEQFF. The CDR3 nucleotides read TGTGCCAGCAGTTTCCGTGGGGGGGGGGTCGGTGAGCAGTTCTTC.

This clonotype has just a few counts. Written as DNA, the CDR3 is TGTGCCAGCAGTCCCGGGGGAAGGGGAGATACGCAGTATTTT. This encodes CASSPGGRGDTQYF. The genes are TRBV12-3 or TRBV12-4 and TRBJ2-3; tentative D call: TRBD2 (6 bases). The CDR3 contains 14 residues. V lost 5 bases, J lost 5 bases, and 14 bases lay in between.

The chain is built from TRBV10-3 and TRBJ2-3; no clear D. Trimming removed 2 bases at V and 6 bases at J, with 15 bases between. This CDR3 comprises 15 residues. Germline CDR1 reads ENHRY; CDR2 reads SYGVKD. Here the CDR3 DNA reads TGTGCCATCAGTGAGAGGGTTGGTTTGACGGATACGCAGTATTTT. It yields the protein CAISERVGLTDTQYF.

This chain uses TRBV7-2 with TRBJ2-5; 8 bases align to TRBD1. V shed 1 base, J shed 1 base, and the junction held 8 bases outside the gene matches. Germline CDR1 is SGHTA and CDR2 is FQGNSA. CDR3 length: 17 residues. The CDR3: CASSLVGQGAPQETQYF. The CDR3 nucleotides are TGTGCCAGCAGCTTAGTTGGGCAGGGGGCGCCCCAAGAGACCCAGTACTTC.

The chain uses TRBV10-3 and TRBJ2-3; 8 nucleotides match TRBD2. Trimming at V came to 0 bases and at J to 2 bases, leaving 7 bases not matched to a gene. Germline lookup yields CDR1 ENHRY and CDR2 SYGVKD. This CDR3 spans 17 amino acids. CDR3 protein: CAISESKSGGVTDTQYF. Written as DNA, the CDR3 is TGTGCCATCAGTGAGTCGAAGTCGGGGGGGGTCACAGATACGCAGTATTTT.

The table lists this clonotype with a few counts. This chain joins TRBV6-5 and TRBJ1-2; D gene uncertain. Trimming cost V 8 bases and J 2 bases, with 9 bases left between them. Germline V gene data show CDR1 as MNHEY and CDR2 as SVGAGI. This CDR3 contains 12 residues. For the CDR3, the DNA is TGTGCCAGCGCGGGAAGCAACTATGGCTACACCTTC. Translating it yields CASAGSNYGYTF.

This clonotype was detected only a few times. The rearrangement links TRBV20-1 to TRBJ1-5; perhaps TRBD1 as D (5 bases). This CDR3 is 14 amino acids long. Germline CDR1 is DFQATT and CDR2 is SNEGSKA (reference sequence). V dropped 5 bases and J dropped 3 bases, with 14 bases sitting between them. The CDR3 here is CSAPRGGVNQPQHF. CDR3 DNA: TGCAGTGCTCCACGGGGGGGGGTCAATCAGCCCCAGCATTTT.

V usage is TRBV7-2 and J usage is TRBJ1-1, with TRBD1 matching over 8 bases. The CDR3 contains 15 residues. CDR1 and CDR2 from the germline V gene are SGHTA and FQGNSA. Germline trimming cut 8 bases from V and 3 bases from J; bases unmatched to any gene: 11. The CDR3 region is CASAQGAFSHTEAFF. The DNA of the CDR3 is TGTGCCAGCGCGCAGGGGGCTTTTAGTCACACTGAAGCTTTCTTT.

For the CDR3, the DNA is TGTGCCAGCAGGTACGGGCGGAATGAGCAGTTCTTC. It is translated as CASRYGRNEQFF. The chain combines TRBV3-1 with TRBJ2-1; D is ambiguous. CDR3 length equals 12 residues. Between the trimmed V and J ends, which lost 6 bases and 7 bases, there was a span of 10 bases. Germline V lookup: CDR1 LGHDT, CDR2 YNNKEL (reference sequence).

Details on this clonotype: This may come from a read error, since a much larger clone is one base off. This rearrangement joins TRBV7-2 to TRBJ2-7, with D possibly TRBD2 on 5 matching bases. Germline CDR1 SGHTA, CDR2 FQGNSA. The CDR3 covers 14 residues. The V gene lost 5 bases and the J gene lost 2 bases, with 13 bases spanning the gap. The DNA for the CDR3 is TGTGCCAGCAGCGTAGTAGGAGGCACCTACGAGCAGTACTTC. The encoded protein is CASSVVGGTYEQYF.

The V and J genes are TRBV7-2 and TRBJ2-7, with a tentative D call TRBD1 (6 bases). Germline CDR1 and CDR2: SGHTA and FQGNSA. The CDR3 is 19 residues long. Trimming took 5 bases from V and 2 from J, leaving 28 bases between them. CDR3 sequence (DNA): TGTGCCAGCAGCCCTTATGGTCCCCTAGACAGGAAGGAAACCTACGAGCAGTACTTC. Translating gives CASSPYGPLDRKETYEQYF.

The chain couples TRBV2 to TRBJ1-2; D gene ambiguous. The CDR3 consists of 14 residues. Germline V gives CDR1 SNHLY, CDR2 FYNNEI. With 6 bases removed from V and 0 bases from J, the gap between germline ends came to 11 bases. CDR3 DNA sequence: TGTGCCAGCAGACCTACAGACTCTAACTATGGCTACACCTTC. Translation: CASRPTDSNYGYTF.

The gene calls are TRBV9 and TRBJ2-5, with no clear D. The germline V and J ends were trimmed by 3 bases and 3 bases, with 12 bases remaining between them. Germline V gives CDR1 SGDLS, CDR2 YYNGEE. The CDR3 is made up of 14 amino acids. Here the CDR3 DNA reads TGTGCCAGCAGCGAGGCCCTCGGTGAAGAGACCCAGTACTTC. This encodes CASSEALGEETQYF. Together with reference TRBV9 and TRBJ2-5, the CDR3 gives the full variable domain: DSGVTQTPKHLITATGQRVTLRCSPRSGDLSVYWYQQSLDQGLQFLIQYYNGEERAKGNILERFSAQQFPDLHSELNLSSLELGDSALYFCASSEALGEETQYFGPGTRLLVL.

This clonotype was counted a few times. The chain joins TRBV4-3 to TRBJ2-1, with D perhaps assigned TRBD1 or TRBD2 (6 bases each). Germline CDR1 LGHNA, CDR2 YSLEER. The CDR3 has 18 amino acids. Trimming took 0 bases from V and 3 from J, leaving 18 bases between them. The CDR3: CASSQDPKGGPIYNEQFF. CDR3 bases: TGCGCCAGCAGCCAAGATCCTAAGGGGGGACCTATCTACAATGAGCAGTTCTTC.

The rearrangement joins TRBV28 to TRBJ1-1; D remains unclear. The germline V and J ends were trimmed by 6 bases and 5 bases, with 4 bases remaining between them. The germline CDR1 and CDR2 sequences are MDHEN and SYDVKM. The CDR3 extends over 10 amino acids. CDR3 loop: CASRETEAFF. CDR3 bases: TGTGCCAGCAGGGAAACTGAAGCTTTCTTT.